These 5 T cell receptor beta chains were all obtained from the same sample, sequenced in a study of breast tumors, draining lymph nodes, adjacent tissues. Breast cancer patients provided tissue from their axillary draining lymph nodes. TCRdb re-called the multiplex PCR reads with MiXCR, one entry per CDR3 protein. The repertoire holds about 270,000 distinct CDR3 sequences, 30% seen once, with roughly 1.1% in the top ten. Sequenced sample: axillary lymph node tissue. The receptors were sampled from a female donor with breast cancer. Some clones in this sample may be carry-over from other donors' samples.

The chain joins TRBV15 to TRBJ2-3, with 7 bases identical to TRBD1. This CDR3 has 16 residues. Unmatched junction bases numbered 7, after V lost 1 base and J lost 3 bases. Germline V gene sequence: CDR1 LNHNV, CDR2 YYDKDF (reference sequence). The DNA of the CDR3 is TGTGCCACCAGCAGAGGAGGCAGGGGGAAGACAGATACGCAGTATTTT. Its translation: CATSRGGRGKTDTQYF. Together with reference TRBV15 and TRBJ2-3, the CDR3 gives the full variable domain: DAMVIQNPRYQVTQFGKPVTLSCSQTLNHNVMYWYQQKSSQAPKLLFHYYDKDFNNEADTPDNFQSRRPNTSFCFLDIRSPGLGDTAMYLCATSRGGRGKTDTQYFGPGTRLTVL.

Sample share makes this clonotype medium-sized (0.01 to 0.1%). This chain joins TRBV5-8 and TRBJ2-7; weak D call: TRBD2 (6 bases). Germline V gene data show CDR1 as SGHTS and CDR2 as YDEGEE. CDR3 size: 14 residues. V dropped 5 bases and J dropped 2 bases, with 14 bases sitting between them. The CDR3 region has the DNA TGTGCCAGCAGGGAGGGTCCCCCTACCTACGAGCAGTACTTC. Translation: CASREGPPTYEQYF.

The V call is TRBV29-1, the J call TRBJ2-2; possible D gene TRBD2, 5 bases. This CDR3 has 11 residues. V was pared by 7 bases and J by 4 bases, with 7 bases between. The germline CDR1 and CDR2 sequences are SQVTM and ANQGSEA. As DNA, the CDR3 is TGCAGCGCCCGGGGCACCGGGGAGCTGTTTTTT. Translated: CSARGTGELFF.

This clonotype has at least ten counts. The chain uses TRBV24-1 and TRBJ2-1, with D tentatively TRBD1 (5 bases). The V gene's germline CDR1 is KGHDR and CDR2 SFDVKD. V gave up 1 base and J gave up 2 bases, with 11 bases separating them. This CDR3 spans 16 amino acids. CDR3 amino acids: CATSDFGQGTYNEQFF. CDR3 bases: TGTGCCACCAGTGATTTTGGCCAGGGAACCTACAATGAGCAGTTCTTC.

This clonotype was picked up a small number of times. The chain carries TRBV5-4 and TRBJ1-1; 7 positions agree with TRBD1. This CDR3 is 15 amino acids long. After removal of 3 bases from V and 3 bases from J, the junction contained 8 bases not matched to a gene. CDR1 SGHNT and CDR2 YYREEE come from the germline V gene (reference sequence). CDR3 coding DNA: TGTGCCAGCAGCTGGTGGCTAACAGGGGACACTGAAGCTTTCTTT. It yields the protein CASSWWLTGDTEAFF. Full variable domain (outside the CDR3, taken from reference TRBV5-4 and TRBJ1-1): ETGVTQSPTHLIKTRGQQVTLRCSSQSGHNTVSWYQQALGQGPQFIFQYYREEENGRGNFPPRFSGLQFPNYSSELNVNALELDDSALYLCASSWWLTGDTEAFFGQGTRLTVV.